The entry below gives a single T cell receptor (beta chain) sequence along with its context. This clonotype was recorded many times. Its antigen is currently not known. Nothing much larger sits one base from this clone, and base qualities are not available. For repertoire sequencing, the TCR beta CDR3 regions were amplified from RNA transcripts. The first round was an RT-PCR using HTBI primers with the Qiagen OneStep RT-PCR kit, and this first round was followed by a second-round multiplex PCR, then size selection and purification. Libraries were sequenced paired-end with 100 bp reads on an Illumina HiSeq2000. The authors' analysis ran thus. SOAPnuke was used for read processing, and reads with adapters, uncalled bases, a mean Phred below 15, or no exact constant-primer or identifier match were discarded. COPE v1.2.5 was used to merge high-quality paired reads. Unique nucleotide sequences were defined as clonotypes and aligned to IMGT TRB V, D and J references using MiTCR v1.1. The analysis was limited to V-J combinations with a frequency above 0.0001, which together covered about 99% of the repertoires. A TCR clonal expansion and chaos score per V-J combination was defined as the ratio of F50 clonal expansion to chaos observed in the TCRdist matrix. Welch's t-statistics and random forest were used to reduce features to about a dozen V-J combinations, which were fed into a naive Bayes classifier. Thyroid-blood repertoire similarity was quantified with the Morisita-Horn index. The public sequencing data were trimmed at Q25 with fastp and processed into clonotypes with MiXCR by TCRdb, which kept only in-frame beta chains. Entries that share a CDR3 protein sequence are merged under the most common genes and DNA. For this entry, the V and J calls and clone size follow TCRdb and not the study's own pipeline. The sample has 300,000 to 500,000 distinct CDR3 sequences on record, approximately 15% of them singletons. The top ten hold about 7% of the sample.

There are 12 amino acids in the CDR3, from cysteine to phenylalanine inclusive. Solely the CDR3 DNA is kept, with 36 bases framed from the first base. The germline V gene supplies CDR1 SQVTM and CDR2 ANQGSEA. V was cut back by 5 bases and J by 1 base, leaving a gap of 9 bases between them. This sample was taken from a study of Graves' ophthalmopathy and Graves' hyperthyroidism (dated by TCRdb to the late 2010s). Turning to the overall study: Peripheral blood was collected before any treatment was given, at the time of initial diagnosis. The study used signatures of the TCR beta repertoire to tell Graves' ophthalmopathy apart from Graves' hyperthyroidism and to predict which patients would progress to ophthalmopathy. In total, some 140 blood samples were TCR-sequenced: 40 to 45 ophthalmopathy, some 75 hyperthyroidism and roughly 17 hyperthyroidism-to-ophthalmopathy patients. A discovery set of 100 patients (more than 40 ophthalmopathy, some 58 stable hyperthyroidism) was enrolled to explore V-J signatures distinguishing ophthalmopathy from hyperthyroidism. The independent validation cohort included 18 hyperthyroidism patients plus 17 patients who later progressed from hyperthyroidism to ophthalmopathy. T-cell repertoires of thyroid tissue and blood were compared in 5 or 6 hyperthyroidism patients. Following sample collection, hyperthyroidism patients were given methimazole at a starting dose of 30 mg daily, and ophthalmopathy patients were given high-dose intravenous methylprednisolone. The 75 to 100 discovery patients were randomly split 7:3 into training and test sets. Points the paper makes about the study in general: Most of the expanded thyroid clonotypes with a frequency above 0.001 were also detected in blood, and it was suggested that the thyroid immune response may be reflected by blood repertoires. In cross-validation, the 13-signature model distinguished ophthalmopathy from stable hyperthyroidism with around 90% sensitivity and about 81% specificity, while in the test set the corresponding values were about 80% and 75%. Sample size was not statistically predetermined, and group allocation was not concealed from the investigators. In validation, the model predicted ophthalmopathy progression with more than 70% sensitivity and approximately 72% specificity; about a dozen predicted patients were CT-confirmed with GO in a median of approximately six months.

A patient counted as having stable hyperthyroidism if there was no progression to ophthalmopathy within 18 months of follow-up. Hyperthyroidism patients were newly diagnosed, were aged 18 to 65 years, and had a disease duration under 2 months. Anyone with other autoimmune diseases, uncontrolled infections, pregnancy or lactation was excluded from the study. Clinical symptoms, serum thyroxine, TRAb, thyroid ultrasound and orbital computed tomography were used for diagnosis. Ficoll-Paque density gradient centrifugation was used to isolate PBMCs from approximately 11 ml of fresh peripheral blood. Total RNA was extracted with Trizol reagent and quality-checked on an Agilent 2100 Bioanalyzer.

Material for sequencing was peripheral blood. Here the chain combines TRBV29-1 and TRBJ2-7; TRBD1 is a possible D gene, resting on 5 matching bases. This receptor was identified in a young woman with stable Graves' hyperthyroidism. Donor details come from another sample of the same person, matched by shared clones. DNA sequence: TGCAGCGTTAGAACAGGTTCCTACGAGCAGTACTTC. Its coded protein is CSVRTGSYEQYF.